A single sample is the source of the 8 T cell receptor beta chains below, sequenced in a study of shared clonotypes between healthy human individuals. The repertoire was sequenced with immunoSEQ multiplex PCR; TCRdb's copy has only in-frame clones and lacks some. The data show about 590,000 clones, nearly 97% seen once. Naive CD8 cells, CD45RO-negative and positively selected for CCR7, excluded terminally differentiated effector memory CD45RA+ cells. Source material: naive CD8+ T cells sorted from blood. The receptor set was obtained from a woman aged 30 to 39 in good health.

The chain combines TRBV27 with TRBJ1-2; D is possibly TRBD1 (5 bases). Trimming removed 6 bases at V and 4 bases at J, with 18 bases between. The germline V gene encodes CDR1 MNHEY and CDR2 SMNVEV (reference sequence). CDR3 length: 15 amino acids. CDR3 sequence reads: CASRLLLGEAYGYTF. The CDR3 DNA follows: TGTGCCAGCAGACTATTATTAGGGGAAGCCTATGGCTACACCTTC.

The chain uses TRBV9 and TRBJ2-5; D gene unclear. V lost 2 bases to trimming and J lost 3 bases, with 2 bases between them. Germline values: CDR1 SGDLS, CDR2 YYNGEE. The CDR3 totals 11 residues. As DNA, the CDR3 is TGTGCCAGCAGCGTGAAAGAGACCCAGTACTTC. Residues: CASSVKETQYF.

This chain uses TRBV6-1 with TRBJ1-4; D call uncertain. There are 17 residues in the CDR3. In germline, CDR1 is MNHNS, CDR2 SASEGT. V was shortened by 4 bases and J by 5 bases, with 20 bases between the two germline ends. In DNA form, the CDR3 reads TGTGCCAGCAGTGTTCACCCCGACGGGTCGCGGAATGAAAAACTGTTTTTT. This translates into CASSVHPDGSRNEKLFF.

Details on this clone: This CDR3 is also generated by other DNA sequences in the sample. This rearrangement joins TRBV27 to TRBJ2-7; 13 bases line up with TRBD2. V shed 5 bases and J 3 bases; nucleotides not matched to a gene: 4. The CDR3 totals 15 residues. CDR1 is MNHEY, CDR2 SMNVEV, per germline (reference sequence). The DNA for the CDR3 is TGTGCCAGCAGTCCCGGACTAGCGGGGGACTACGAGCAGTACTTC. It specifies CASSPGLAGDYEQYF.

The genes are TRBV21-1 and TRBJ2-7; the table gives TRBD2 as D, unverified against the DNA. TRBV21-1 is a known pseudogene. The CDR3 is made up of 13 amino acids. The CDR3 bases are TGTGCCAGCAGCCCCGGGCGGGGTTACGAGCAGTACTTC. As protein: CASSPGRGYEQYF.

This clone has a single count. CDR3 sequence: CASSLAGSNEKLFF. CDR3 nucleotides: TGTGCCAGCAGCTTGGCGGGTTCTAATGAAAAACTGTTTTTT. The J gene is TRBJ1-4, the V gene TRBV5-4; no firm D call. Germline V gene sequence: CDR1 SGHNT, CDR2 YYREEE (reference sequence). The CDR3 covers 14 residues. The V end was cut by 0 bases, the J end by 3 bases, with 6 bases between.

V and J are TRBV2 and TRBJ2-2; D might be TRBD2 (5 bases). Trimming took 7 bases from V and 3 from J, leaving 18 bases between them. The length of the CDR3 is 16 residues. Germline CDR1 SNHLY, CDR2 FYNNEI. The CDR3: CASTRFGVMDTGELFF. The CDR3 nucleotides are TGTGCCAGCACGCGTTTCGGGGTAATGGACACCGGGGAGCTGTTTTTT.

J is TRBJ2-1 and V is TRBV4-1; 7 nucleotides match TRBD1. Germline values: CDR1 MGHRA, CDR2 YSYEKL. V shed 4 bases, J shed 8 bases, and the junction held 11 bases outside the gene matches. There are 15 residues in the CDR3. CDR3: CASSPVERGHDEQFF. In DNA, the CDR3 is TGCGCCAGCAGCCCCGTGGAGAGGGGGCACGATGAGCAGTTCTTC.